This is a list of T cell receptor beta chains from one sample in a study of CD8+ T cells in alopecia areata. The protocol was immunoSEQ multiplex PCR, while the TCRdb copy is restricted to in-frame clones and leaves out a portion. The table includes 90,000 to 100,000 clones, 60% to 65% detected once. Sequences were derived from CD8+ T cells sorted from blood, sampled at week 4, from a patient treated with tofacitinib. The receptor source for this set is a human donor with alopecia areata. The CDR3 runs from the conserved cysteine through the conserved F or W. Fields, in order: D gene, V gene, clone size, J gene, CDR3 protein, CDR3 DNA. D genes are given only for firm matches. Clone size is not always given. Where it is, it says once, few, many or a class for expanded clones.

d_call: TRBD2; v_call: TRBV2; clone_size: .; j_call: TRBJ2-1; cdr3_aa: CASSVRNAGTSGSNEQFF; cdr3_nt: TGTGCCAGCAGTGTTCGGAACGCCGGGACTAGCGGGAGTAATGAGCAGTTCTTC
d_call: .; v_call: TRBV5-4; clone_size: .; j_call: TRBJ1-2; cdr3_aa: CASNLGQANYGYTF; cdr3_nt: TGTGCCAGCAACTTGGGTCAGGCGAACTATGGCTACACCTTC
d_call: .; v_call: TRBV25-1; clone_size: once; j_call: TRBJ2-1; cdr3_aa: CASSGVHYNEQFF; cdr3_nt: TGTGCCAGCAGTGGAGTGCACTACAATGAGCAGTTCTTC
d_call: TRBD1; v_call: TRBV9; clone_size: .; j_call: TRBJ1-1; cdr3_aa: CASSVATGMNTEAFF; cdr3_nt: TGTGCCAGCAGCGTAGCGACAGGGATGAACACTGAAGCTTTCTTT
d_call: TRBD1; v_call: TRBV29-1; clone_size: .; j_call: TRBJ1-3; cdr3_aa: CSVGTGNGNTIYF; cdr3_nt: TGCAGCGTTGGGACAGGCAATGGAAACACCATATATTTT
d_call: TRBD2; v_call: TRBV5-1; clone_size: few; j_call: TRBJ2-2; cdr3_aa: CASSFGTSAGELFF; cdr3_nt: TGCGCCAGCAGCTTCGGGACTAGTGCCGGGGAGCTGTTTTTT
d_call: TRBD2; v_call: TRBV30; clone_size: .; j_call: TRBJ2-3; cdr3_aa: CAWSLSGVTDTQYF; cdr3_nt: TGTGCCTGGAGTCTTAGCGGGGTCACAGATACGCAGTATTTT
d_call: .; v_call: TRBV7-9; clone_size: few; j_call: TRBJ2-2; cdr3_aa: CASSPPFSGELFF; cdr3_nt: TGTGCCAGCAGCCCACCCTTCTCCGGGGAGCTGTTTTTT
d_call: .; v_call: TRBV27; clone_size: few; j_call: TRBJ1-4; cdr3_aa: CASSLSQGSEKLFF; cdr3_nt: TGTGCCAGCAGTTTATCTCAGGGTTCGGAAAAACTGTTTTTT
d_call: .; v_call: TRBV15; clone_size: .; j_call: TRBJ2-7; cdr3_aa: CATSRDGYEQYF; cdr3_nt: TGTGCCACCAGCAGAGACGGATACGAGCAGTACTTC
d_call: .; v_call: TRBV5-1; clone_size: once; j_call: TRBJ2-7; cdr3_aa: CASSSTYEQYF; cdr3_nt: TGTGCCAGCAGCTCAACCTACGAGCAGTACTTC
d_call: TRBD2; v_call: TRBV7-2; clone_size: .; j_call: TRBJ2-3; cdr3_aa: CASSSREFLADTQYF; cdr3_nt: TGTGCCAGCAGCTCGCGGGAGTTTCTAGCGGATACGCAGTATTTT
d_call: TRBD2; v_call: TRBV13; clone_size: .; j_call: TRBJ2-1; cdr3_aa: CASSLVLAGGVNEQFF; cdr3_nt: TGTGCCAGCAGCTTAGTTCTAGCGGGAGGTGTGAATGAGCAGTTCTTC
d_call: TRBD2; v_call: TRBV14; clone_size: .; j_call: TRBJ2-1; cdr3_aa: CASSQGRTSGNEQFF; cdr3_nt: TGTGCCAGCAGCCAAGGACGGACTAGCGGGAATGAGCAGTTCTTC
d_call: .; v_call: TRBV7-6; clone_size: .; j_call: TRBJ1-2; cdr3_aa: CASSSTPAGWMVLYGYTF; cdr3_nt: TGTGCCAGCAGCTCCACCCCGGCCGGATGGATGGTACTATATGGCTACACCTTC
d_call: TRBD1; v_call: TRBV19; clone_size: few; j_call: TRBJ1-5; cdr3_aa: CASSPGTGGHQPQHF; cdr3_nt: TGTGCCAGTAGTCCCGGGACAGGGGGTCATCAGCCCCAGCATTTT
d_call: TRBD1; v_call: TRBV5-1; clone_size: once; j_call: TRBJ2-1; cdr3_aa: CASSLATGGLYNEQFF; cdr3_nt: TGCGCCAGCAGCTTGGCCACAGGGGGCCTCTACAATGAGCAGTTCTTC
d_call: .; v_call: TRBV27; clone_size: .; j_call: TRBJ1-1; cdr3_aa: CAAGGVNTEAFF; cdr3_nt: TGTGCCGCTGGGGGGGTGAACACTGAAGCTTTCTTT
d_call: TRBD1; v_call: TRBV30; clone_size: .; j_call: TRBJ2-7; cdr3_aa: CAWTRDSAYEQYF; cdr3_nt: TGTGCCTGGACCCGGGACAGTGCCTACGAGCAGTACTTC
d_call: .; v_call: TRBV5-6; clone_size: .; j_call: TRBJ2-3; cdr3_aa: CASSPVGISTDTQYF; cdr3_nt: TGTGCCAGCAGTCCAGTTGGAATTAGCACAGATACGCAGTATTTT
d_call: .; v_call: TRBV30; clone_size: once; j_call: TRBJ2-5; cdr3_aa: CAWSVRTELETQYF; cdr3_nt: TGTGCCTGGAGTGTACGGACAGAACTAGAGACCCAGTACTTC
d_call: TRBD1; v_call: TRBV29-1; clone_size: few; j_call: TRBJ2-7; cdr3_aa: CSVETGAYEQYF; cdr3_nt: TGCAGCGTTGAAACAGGGGCTTACGAGCAGTACTTC
d_call: .; v_call: TRBV13; clone_size: .; j_call: TRBJ2-1; cdr3_aa: CASSELTDNEQFF; cdr3_nt: TGTGCCAGCAGCGAATTAACAGATAATGAGCAGTTCTTC
d_call: .; v_call: TRBV7-9; clone_size: few; j_call: TRBJ2-7; cdr3_aa: CASSPKVHDEQYF; cdr3_nt: TGTGCCAGCAGCCCCAAGGTTCACGACGAGCAGTACTTC
d_call: TRBD2; v_call: TRBV13; clone_size: few; j_call: TRBJ2-1; cdr3_aa: CASSLEGLAGGEQFF; cdr3_nt: TGTGCCAGCAGCTTAGAGGGACTAGCGGGAGGCGAGCAGTTCTTC
d_call: .; v_call: TRBV5-1; clone_size: .; j_call: TRBJ2-1; cdr3_aa: CASSQTDRSSYNEQFF; cdr3_nt: TGCGCCAGCAGCCAAACAGACAGGAGCTCCTACAATGAGCAGTTCTTC
d_call: .; v_call: TRBV27; clone_size: few; j_call: TRBJ2-2; cdr3_aa: CASSLLPGPETGELFF; cdr3_nt: TGTGCCAGCAGTTTATTACCTGGTCCGGAGACCGGGGAGCTGTTTTTT
d_call: .; v_call: TRBV4-3; clone_size: .; j_call: TRBJ1-5; cdr3_aa: CASSQETTTNQPQHF; cdr3_nt: TGCGCCAGCAGCCAAGAGACCACCACCAATCAGCCCCAGCATTTT
d_call: .; v_call: TRBV28; clone_size: .; j_call: TRBJ2-7; cdr3_aa: CASSVQEGYEQYF; cdr3_nt: TGTGCCAGCAGTGTACAGGAGGGCTACGAGCAGTACTTC
d_call: TRBD2; v_call: TRBV9; clone_size: .; j_call: TRBJ2-1; cdr3_aa: CASSARTSERGEQFF; cdr3_nt: TGTGCCAGCAGCGCTCGGACTAGCGAGCGCGGTGAGCAGTTCTTC
d_call: .; v_call: TRBV7-2; clone_size: few; j_call: TRBJ1-1; cdr3_aa: CASSFRTSNTEAFF; cdr3_nt: TGTGCCAGCAGCTTCAGGACATCGAACACTGAAGCTTTCTTT
d_call: TRBD2; v_call: TRBV13; clone_size: .; j_call: TRBJ2-1; cdr3_aa: CASSSTAGGEMEQFF; cdr3_nt: TGTGCCAGCAGCTCTACTGCGGGAGGGGAGATGGAGCAGTTCTTC
d_call: TRBD1; v_call: TRBV29-1; clone_size: few; j_call: TRBJ1-2; cdr3_aa: CSAGQGDGYTF; cdr3_nt: TGCAGCGCCGGACAGGGGGATGGCTACACCTTC
d_call: .; v_call: TRBV30; clone_size: few; j_call: TRBJ2-7; cdr3_aa: CAWTPGDSPYEQYF; cdr3_nt: TGTGCCTGGACGCCCGGGGACTCACCCTACGAGCAGTACTTC
d_call: .; v_call: TRBV7-9; clone_size: .; j_call: TRBJ2-2; cdr3_aa: CASSSPERSNTGELFF; cdr3_nt: TGTGCCAGCAGCTCCCCCGAGCGCTCGAACACCGGGGAGCTGTTTTTT
d_call: TRBD1; v_call: TRBV7-9; clone_size: .; j_call: TRBJ1-5; cdr3_aa: CASSQGGRGNQPQHF; cdr3_nt: TGTGCCAGCTCACAGGGGGGCAGGGGCAATCAGCCCCAGCATTTT
d_call: .; v_call: TRBV27; clone_size: .; j_call: TRBJ2-7; cdr3_aa: CASSPRVVAYEQYF; cdr3_nt: TGTGCCAGCAGTCCCCGGGTCGTGGCCTACGAGCAGTACTTC
d_call: .; v_call: TRBV7-8; clone_size: few; j_call: TRBJ2-7; cdr3_aa: CASSPPGGGYEQYF; cdr3_nt: TGTGCCAGCAGCCCACCGGGCGGAGGCTACGAGCAGTACTTC
d_call: .; v_call: TRBV27; clone_size: few; j_call: TRBJ1-1; cdr3_aa: CASSGYYGGNTEAFF; cdr3_nt: TGTGCCAGCAGTGGATACTACGGGGGGAACACTGAAGCTTTCTTT
d_call: .; v_call: TRBV19; clone_size: once; j_call: TRBJ2-3; cdr3_aa: CASSHSGRTDTQYF; cdr3_nt: TGTGCCAGTAGCCATAGCGGACGTACAGATACGCAGTATTTT
d_call: TRBD1; v_call: TRBV30; clone_size: .; j_call: TRBJ1-5; cdr3_aa: CAWSSILDGQGYQPQHF; cdr3_nt: TGTGCCTGGAGTAGTATCCTCGACGGACAGGGGTATCAGCCCCAGCATTTT
d_call: TRBD2; v_call: TRBV5-1; clone_size: .; j_call: TRBJ2-7; cdr3_aa: CASSLVRDYAYEQYF; cdr3_nt: TGCGCCAGCAGCTTGGTACGGGACTACGCCTACGAGCAGTACTTC
d_call: .; v_call: TRBV6-6; clone_size: once; j_call: TRBJ1-1; cdr3_aa: CASLGTEAFF; cdr3_nt: TGTGCCAGCTTAGGCACTGAAGCTTTCTTT
d_call: .; v_call: TRBV6-5; clone_size: .; j_call: TRBJ2-5; cdr3_aa: CASSLTGLRETQYF; cdr3_nt: TGTGCCAGCAGTTTAACAGGGTTAAGGGAGACCCAGTACTTC
d_call: .; v_call: TRBV30; clone_size: few; j_call: TRBJ2-1; cdr3_aa: CAWSMNEQFF; cdr3_nt: TGTGCCTGGAGTATGAATGAGCAGTTCTTC
d_call: TRBD1; v_call: TRBV5-1; clone_size: .; j_call: TRBJ1-2; cdr3_aa: CASSFSGTGNYGYTF; cdr3_nt: TGCGCCAGCAGCTTTTCCGGGACAGGGAACTATGGCTACACCTTC
d_call: .; v_call: TRBV15; clone_size: once; j_call: TRBJ2-7; cdr3_aa: CATSEVGYEQYF; cdr3_nt: TGTGCCACCAGCGAGGTGGGCTACGAGCAGTACTTC
d_call: .; v_call: TRBV15; clone_size: .; j_call: TRBJ2-7; cdr3_aa: CATSITGRHEQYF; cdr3_nt: TGTGCCACCAGCATTACAGGGAGACACGAGCAGTACTTC
d_call: .; v_call: TRBV4-1; clone_size: once; j_call: TRBJ2-7; cdr3_aa: CASSQGQEYEQYF; cdr3_nt: TGCGCCAGCAGCCAAGGGCAGGAGTACGAGCAGTACTTC
d_call: .; v_call: TRBV5-1; clone_size: .; j_call: TRBJ2-1; cdr3_aa: CASSLARADNEQFF; cdr3_nt: TGCGCCAGCAGCTTGGCCAGGGCAGACAATGAGCAGTTCTTC
d_call: TRBD2; v_call: TRBV4-1; clone_size: .; j_call: TRBJ2-3; cdr3_aa: CASSQDLPSGYTDTQYF; cdr3_nt: TGCGCCAGCAGCCAAGATCTCCCTAGCGGGTACACAGATACGCAGTATTTT
d_call: .; v_call: TRBV6-6; clone_size: .; j_call: TRBJ2-7; cdr3_aa: CASSSYSYEQYF; cdr3_nt: TGTGCCAGCAGTTCCTATAGCTACGAGCAGTACTTC
d_call: TRBD1; v_call: TRBV30; clone_size: few; j_call: TRBJ2-7; cdr3_aa: CAWSVGGSYEQYF; cdr3_nt: TGTGCCTGGAGTGTAGGGGGCAGCTACGAGCAGTACTTC
d_call: TRBD2; v_call: TRBV2; clone_size: .; j_call: TRBJ2-1; cdr3_aa: CASSEGVGLAGGEQFF; cdr3_nt: TGTGCCAGCAGTGAAGGAGTTGGACTAGCGGGAGGTGAGCAGTTCTTC
d_call: TRBD1; v_call: TRBV5-1; clone_size: .; j_call: TRBJ1-2; cdr3_aa: CASSFRGQGDGYGYTF; cdr3_nt: TGCGCCAGCAGCTTCCGCGGACAGGGGGACGGCTATGGCTACACCTTC
d_call: .; v_call: TRBV4-1; clone_size: .; j_call: TRBJ2-7; cdr3_aa: CASSQAQTGYEQYF; cdr3_nt: TGCGCCAGCAGCCAAGCCCAGACGGGTTACGAGCAGTACTTC
d_call: .; v_call: TRBV5-1; clone_size: once; j_call: TRBJ2-3; cdr3_aa: CASSSTGGTDTQYF; cdr3_nt: TGCGCCAGCAGCTCAACGGGAGGCACAGATACGCAGTATTTT
d_call: .; v_call: TRBV6-5; clone_size: once; j_call: TRBJ1-2; cdr3_aa: CASSYSTTSSYGYTF; cdr3_nt: TGTGCCAGCAGTTACTCGACCACCTCTAGCTATGGCTACACCTTC
d_call: .; v_call: TRBV5-4; clone_size: many; j_call: TRBJ2-7; cdr3_aa: CASSWGDSPYEQYF; cdr3_nt: TGTGCCAGCAGCTGGGGGGACAGCCCCTACGAGCAGTACTTC
d_call: .; v_call: TRBV25-1; clone_size: .; j_call: TRBJ1-2; cdr3_aa: CAAAGAPGYTF; cdr3_nt: TGTGCCGCGGCGGGGGCGCCCGGCTACACCTTC